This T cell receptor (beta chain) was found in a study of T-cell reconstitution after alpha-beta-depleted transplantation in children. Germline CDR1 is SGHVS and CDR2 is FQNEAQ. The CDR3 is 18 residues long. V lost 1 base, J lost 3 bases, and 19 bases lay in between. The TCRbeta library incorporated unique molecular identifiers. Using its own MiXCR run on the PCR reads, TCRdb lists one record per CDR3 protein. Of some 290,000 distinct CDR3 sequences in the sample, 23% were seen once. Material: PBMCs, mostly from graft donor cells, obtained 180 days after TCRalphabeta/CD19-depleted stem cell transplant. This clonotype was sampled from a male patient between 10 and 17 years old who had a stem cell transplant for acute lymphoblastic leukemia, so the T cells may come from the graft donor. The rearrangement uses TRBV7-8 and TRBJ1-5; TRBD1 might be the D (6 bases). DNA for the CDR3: TGTGCCAGCAGCTTAGGCCAGGGGAGCACTGCGGTCAATCAGCCCCAGCATTTT. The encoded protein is CASSLGQGSTAVNQPQHF.